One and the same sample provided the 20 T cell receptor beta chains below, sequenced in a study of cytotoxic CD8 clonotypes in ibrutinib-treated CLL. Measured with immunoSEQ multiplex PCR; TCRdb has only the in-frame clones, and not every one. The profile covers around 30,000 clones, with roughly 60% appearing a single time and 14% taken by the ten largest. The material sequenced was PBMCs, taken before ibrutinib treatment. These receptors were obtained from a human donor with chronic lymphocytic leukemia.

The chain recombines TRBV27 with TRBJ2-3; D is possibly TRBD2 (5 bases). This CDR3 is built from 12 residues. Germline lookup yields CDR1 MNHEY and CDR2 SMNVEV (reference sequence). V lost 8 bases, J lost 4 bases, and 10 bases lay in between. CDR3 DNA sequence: TGTGCCAGCCGGGGAGCCCCAGATACGCAGTATTTT. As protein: CASRGAPDTQYF.

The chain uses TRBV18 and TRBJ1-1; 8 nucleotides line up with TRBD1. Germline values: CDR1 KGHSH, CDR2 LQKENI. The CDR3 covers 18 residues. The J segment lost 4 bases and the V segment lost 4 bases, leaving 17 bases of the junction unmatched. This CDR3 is CASSQGSGGVGGSTEAFF. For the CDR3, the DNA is TGTGCCAGCTCACAAGGGTCAGGGGGCGTCGGGGGGAGCACTGAAGCTTTCTTT.

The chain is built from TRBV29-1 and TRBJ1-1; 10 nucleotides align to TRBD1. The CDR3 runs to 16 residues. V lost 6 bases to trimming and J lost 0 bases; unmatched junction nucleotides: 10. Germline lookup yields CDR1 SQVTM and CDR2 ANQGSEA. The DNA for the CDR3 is TGCAGCGTCGCCGGGACAGGGGTCTTGCTGAACACTGAAGCTTTCTTT. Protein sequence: CSVAGTGVLLNTEAFF.

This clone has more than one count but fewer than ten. The CDR3 sequence: CASSLVGTGGTEQYF. The CDR3 bases are TGTGCCAGCAGCTTAGTAGGGACAGGGGGTACGGAGCAGTACTTC. The chain uses TRBV11-2 and TRBJ2-7; TRBD1 matches 11 bases. The CDR3 is 15 amino acids. CDR1 SGHAT and CDR2 FQNNGV come from the germline V gene. The junction had 6 bases not matched to a gene; V was cut back by 1 base and J by 7 bases.

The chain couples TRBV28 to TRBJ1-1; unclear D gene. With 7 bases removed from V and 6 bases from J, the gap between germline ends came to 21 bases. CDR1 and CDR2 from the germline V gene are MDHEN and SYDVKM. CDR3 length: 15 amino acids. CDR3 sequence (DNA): TGTGCCAGCACCCAGAGGACGGCTGGCCTGCCTGAAGCTTTCTTT. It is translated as CASTQRTAGLPEAFF.

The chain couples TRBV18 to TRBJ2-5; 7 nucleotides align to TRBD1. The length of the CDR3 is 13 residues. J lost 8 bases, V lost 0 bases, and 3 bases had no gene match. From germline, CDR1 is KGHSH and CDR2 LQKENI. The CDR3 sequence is CASSPPDRTTQYF. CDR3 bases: TGTGCCAGCTCACCACCGGACAGGACTACCCAGTACTTC.

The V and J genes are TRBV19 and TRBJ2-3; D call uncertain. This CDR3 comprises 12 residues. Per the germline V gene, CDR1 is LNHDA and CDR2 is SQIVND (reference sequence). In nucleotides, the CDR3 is TGTGCAACTCTTGGAAGACCCAATACGCAGTATTTT. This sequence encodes CATLGRPNTQYF.

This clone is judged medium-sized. The CDR3 region is CASSYQGQANTEAFF. The CDR3 region has the DNA TGTGCCAGCAGTTACCAAGGACAAGCGAACACTGAAGCTTTCTTT. The V call is TRBV6-5, the J call TRBJ1-1; a possible D gene is TRBD1 (5 bases). CDR1 is MNHEY and CDR2 is SVGAGI in the germline V gene. The CDR3 has 15 amino acids. Trimming pared 2 bases from V and 1 base from J, leaving 11 bases between.

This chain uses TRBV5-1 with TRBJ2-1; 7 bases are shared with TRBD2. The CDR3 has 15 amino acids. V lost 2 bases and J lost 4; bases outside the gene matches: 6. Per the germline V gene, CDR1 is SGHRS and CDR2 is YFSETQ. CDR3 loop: CASSLGQGGYNEQFF. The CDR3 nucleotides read TGCGCCAGCAGCTTAGGCCAGGGAGGGTACAATGAGCAGTTCTTC.

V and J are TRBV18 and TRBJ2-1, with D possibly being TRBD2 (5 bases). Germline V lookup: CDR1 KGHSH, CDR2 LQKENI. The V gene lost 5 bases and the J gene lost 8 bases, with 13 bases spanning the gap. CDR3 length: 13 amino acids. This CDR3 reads CASSTTTEDEQFF. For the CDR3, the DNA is TGTGCCAGCTCAACGACTACGGAGGATGAGCAGTTCTTC.

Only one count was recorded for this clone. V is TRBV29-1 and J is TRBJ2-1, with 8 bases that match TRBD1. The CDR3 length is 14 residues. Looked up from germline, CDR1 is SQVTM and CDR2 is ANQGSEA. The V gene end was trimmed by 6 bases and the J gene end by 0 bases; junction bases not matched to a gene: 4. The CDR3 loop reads CSVTGASSYNEQFF. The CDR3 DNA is TGCAGCGTGACAGGGGCGAGCTCCTACAATGAGCAGTTCTTC.

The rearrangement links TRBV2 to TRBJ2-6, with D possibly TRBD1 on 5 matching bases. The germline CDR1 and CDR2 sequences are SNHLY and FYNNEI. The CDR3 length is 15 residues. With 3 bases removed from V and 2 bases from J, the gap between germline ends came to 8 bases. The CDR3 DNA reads TGTGCCAGCAGTGAGAAGGGGACTGGGGCCAACGTCCTGACTTTC. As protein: CASSEKGTGANVLTF.

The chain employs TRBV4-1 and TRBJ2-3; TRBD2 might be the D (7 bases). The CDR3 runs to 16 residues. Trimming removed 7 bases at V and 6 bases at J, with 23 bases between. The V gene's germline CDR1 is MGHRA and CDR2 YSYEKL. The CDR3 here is CASNPAIPKGGDTQYF. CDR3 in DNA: TGCGCCAGCAATCCCGCTATTCCTAAGGGGGGGGATACGCAGTATTTT.

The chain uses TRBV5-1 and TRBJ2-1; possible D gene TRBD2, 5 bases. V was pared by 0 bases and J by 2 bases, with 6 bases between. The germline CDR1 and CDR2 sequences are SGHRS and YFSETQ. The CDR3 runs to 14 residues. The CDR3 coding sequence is TGCGCCAGCAGCTTGGGAGGGCCCTACAATGAGCAGTTCTTC. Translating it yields CASSLGGPYNEQFF. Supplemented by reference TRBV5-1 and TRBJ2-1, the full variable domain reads KAGVTQTPRYLIKTRGQQVTLSCSPISGHRSVSWYQQTPGQGLQFLFEYFSETQRNKGNFPGRFSGRQFSNSRSEMNVSTLELGDSALYLCASSLGGPYNEQFFGPGTRLTVL.

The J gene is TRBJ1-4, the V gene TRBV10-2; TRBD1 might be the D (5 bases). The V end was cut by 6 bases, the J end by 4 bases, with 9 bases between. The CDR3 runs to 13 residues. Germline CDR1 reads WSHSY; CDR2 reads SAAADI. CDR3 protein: CASRGQGNEKLFF. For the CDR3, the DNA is TGCGCCAGCAGGGGGCAGGGTAATGAAAAACTGTTTTTT.

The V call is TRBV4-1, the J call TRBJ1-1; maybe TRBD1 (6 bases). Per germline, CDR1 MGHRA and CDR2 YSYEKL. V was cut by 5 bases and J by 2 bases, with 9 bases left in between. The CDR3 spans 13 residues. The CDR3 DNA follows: TGCGCCAGCAGCGTGGACAGTAACACTGAAGCTTTCTTT. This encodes CASSVDSNTEAFF.

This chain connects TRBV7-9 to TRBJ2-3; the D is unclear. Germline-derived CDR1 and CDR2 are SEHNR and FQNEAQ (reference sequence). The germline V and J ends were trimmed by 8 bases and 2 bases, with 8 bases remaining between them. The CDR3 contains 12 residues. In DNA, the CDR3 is TGTGCCAGCGGAAAATTCACAGATACGCAGTATTTT. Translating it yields CASGKFTDTQYF.

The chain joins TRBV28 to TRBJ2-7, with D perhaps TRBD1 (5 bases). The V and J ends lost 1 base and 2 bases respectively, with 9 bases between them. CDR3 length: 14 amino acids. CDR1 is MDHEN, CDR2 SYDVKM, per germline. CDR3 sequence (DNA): TGTGCCAGCAGTTTATTTCAGGGCGCCTACGAGCAGTACTTC. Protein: CASSLFQGAYEQYF.

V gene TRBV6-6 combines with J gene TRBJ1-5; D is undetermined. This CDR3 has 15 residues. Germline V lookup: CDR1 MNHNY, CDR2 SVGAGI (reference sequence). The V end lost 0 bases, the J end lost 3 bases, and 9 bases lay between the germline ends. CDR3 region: CASSYSSQPNQPQHF. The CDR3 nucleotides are TGTGCCAGCAGTTACTCGAGCCAGCCCAATCAGCCCCAGCATTTT.

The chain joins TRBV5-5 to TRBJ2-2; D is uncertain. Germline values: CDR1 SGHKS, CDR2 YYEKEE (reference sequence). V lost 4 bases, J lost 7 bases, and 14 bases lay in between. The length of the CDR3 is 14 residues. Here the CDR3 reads CASSPDWSGGELFF. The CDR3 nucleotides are TGTGCCAGCAGCCCTGACTGGAGTGGCGGGGAGCTGTTTTTT.